What follows is one TCR beta chain and its context. The sample belongs to a study of blood T cell repertoires in COVID-19. The germline V and J ends were trimmed by 1 base and 4 bases, with 13 bases remaining between them. The CDR3 consists of 14 residues. Germline V gene data show CDR1 as GTSNPN and CDR2 as SVGIG (reference sequence). How the authors handled the data: Amplified reference gene primers provided the basis for estimating nucleated cell counts. Assay: immunoSEQ multiplex PCR; the TCRdb copy retains only in-frame clones and omits some. Clone size and V and J calls were adopted from that table, with D and trimming inferred from the DNA. The sample holds some 200,000 clones, roughly 85% seen once.

The specimen was peripheral blood. The clonotype originates from a woman younger than 35 who had recovered from COVID-19. The V gene is TRBV30, the J gene TRBJ1-2, with D hard to call. The CDR3 spells CAWSALSSVYGYTF. The CDR3, as DNA: TGTGCCTGGAGTGCACTGTCCTCGGTCTATGGCTACACCTTC.